This T cell receptor beta chain was recovered during a study of spatial heterogeneity in lung cancer. Study background: A consistent excess of beta-chain over alpha-chain sequences was detected.

TCRdb re-analysed the 5' RACE reads in MiXCR, keeping a single row per CDR3 protein. The sample has some 40,000 distinct CDR3 sequences, roughly 5.6% seen once. Study outcomes and limitations: Tumor TCRs that were ubiquitous and expanded showed up in blood more at resection than follow-up.

The trim removed 3 bases at V and 5 bases at J, leaving 4 bases unmatched. Germline V gene lookup returns CDR1 LNHDA and CDR2 SQIVND (reference sequence). The CDR3 has 14 residues. As for time point: sample taken at primary tumor resection. Unsorted whole RNA from tumor, nontumor lung or frozen PBMC underwent sequencing. The donor population consisted of 72 patients with untreated, early-stage non-small cell lung cancer. Turning to this clonotype: Its antigen remains unknown.

The J gene is TRBJ2-1, the V gene TRBV19; 7 bases fit TRBD2. The sequencing here drew on PBMCs, taken at surgery. The TCR originated in a female donor with early-stage non-small cell lung cancer. CDR3 DNA: TGTGCCAGTAGTATGTCCCTAGCGGACAATGAGCAGTTCTTC. Encoded protein: CASSMSLADNEQFF. Supplemented by reference TRBV19 and TRBJ2-1, the full variable domain reads DGGITQSPKYLFRKEGQNVTLSCEQNLNHDAMYWYRQDPGQGLRLIYYSQIVNDFQKGDIAEGYSVSREKKESFPLTVTSAQKNPTAFYLCASSMSLADNEQFFGPGTRLTVL.